This T cell receptor (beta chain) appears in the sequencing data of a study of T cells in tuberculosis. Per the germline V gene, CDR1 is MNHEY and CDR2 is SVGAGI. The CDR3 runs 13 residues. V dropped 5 bases and J dropped 11 bases, with 18 bases sitting between them. Assay used: immunoSEQ multiplex PCR; TCRdb lists only in-frame clones, some missing. This table has approximately 29,000 clones, about 90% appearing once. On average about 100,000 T cells per donor were immunosequenced. Sequenced sample: PBMCs. The gene calls are TRBV6-5 and TRBJ1-1; TRBD1 might be the D (5 bases). The receptor comes from a donor aged 10-29 years with latent tuberculosis or without tuberculosis infection. The CDR3 reads CASSRKGEVKAFF. CDR3 DNA sequence: TGTGCCAGCAGTCGAAAAGGGGAGGTAAAGGCTTTCTTT.